These T cell receptor beta chains were read from a single sample in a study of human thymus T cells. Some clones are missing from TCRdb's copy, which holds only in-frame ones; the method was immunoSEQ multiplex PCR. The sample holds some 57,000 clones, around 94% seen once. Sequencing was carried out using blood. All receptors come from a boy under two years old with a congenital heart defect but otherwise immunologically healthy. Each CDR3 is given with its conserved first and last residue. Fields, in order: D gene, V gene, J gene, clone size, CDR3 protein, CDR3 DNA. D genes are given only for firm matches. Part of the rows lack a size; the others show once, few, many or a class for expanded clones.

d_gene: NA
v_gene: TRBV27
j_gene: TRBJ1-1
abundance: NA
CDR3aa: CASSPYQGITPEAFF
CDR3nt: TGTGCCAGCAGTCCCTACCAGGGGATAACCCCTGAAGCTTTCTTT

d_gene: NA
v_gene: TRBV4-2
j_gene: TRBJ2-1
abundance: NA
CDR3aa: CASSQDAPPGGDSTFF
CDR3nt: TGTGCCAGCAGCCAAGATGCTCCCCCCGGTGGGGACTCGACGTTCTTC

d_gene: NA
v_gene: TRBV12-5
j_gene: TRBJ2-3
abundance: NA
CDR3aa: CASGGFPTDTQYF
CDR3nt: TGTGCTAGTGGTGGGTTCCCTACAGATACGCAGTATTTT

d_gene: TRBD1
v_gene: TRBV5-4
j_gene: TRBJ1-4
abundance: NA
CDR3aa: CASSQDRAREKLFF
CDR3nt: TGTGCCAGCAGCCAGGACAGGGCGCGGGAAAAACTGTTTTTT

d_gene: NA
v_gene: TRBV7-9
j_gene: TRBJ1-3
abundance: NA
CDR3aa: CASSLVVDGGNTIYF
CDR3nt: TGTGCCAGCAGCTTAGTAGTGGACGGAGGAAACACCATATATTTT

d_gene: TRBD1
v_gene: TRBV4-1
j_gene: TRBJ1-2
abundance: NA
CDR3aa: CASSQVGTGAYGYTF
CDR3nt: TGCGCCAGCAGCCAAGTTGGGACAGGGGCCTATGGCTACACCTTC

d_gene: TRBD2
v_gene: TRBV11-3
j_gene: TRBJ2-5
abundance: NA
CDR3aa: CASSKTSGIQETQYF
CDR3nt: TGTGCCAGCAGCAAGACTAGCGGGATCCAAGAGACCCAGTACTTC

d_gene: NA
v_gene: TRBV11-3
j_gene: TRBJ2-6
abundance: NA
CDR3aa: CASSLVRESSGANVLTF
CDR3nt: TGTGCCAGCAGCTTAGTGAGGGAGAGCTCTGGGGCCAACGTCCTGACTTTC

d_gene: NA
v_gene: TRBV7-2
j_gene: TRBJ2-2
abundance: once
CDR3aa: CASSRSGNTGELFF
CDR3nt: TGTGCCAGCAGCCGTAGCGGAAACACCGGGGAGCTGTTTTTT

d_gene: NA
v_gene: TRBV7-8
j_gene: TRBJ2-5
abundance: NA
CDR3aa: CASSLAQGETQYF
CDR3nt: TGTGCCAGCAGCTTAGCGCAGGGAGAGACCCAGTACTTC

d_gene: NA
v_gene: TRBV29-1
j_gene: TRBJ2-7
abundance: NA
CDR3aa: CSVEGTDHSENEQYF
CDR3nt: TGCAGCGTTGAAGGGACTGACCACAGCGAGAACGAGCAGTACTTC

d_gene: TRBD2
v_gene: TRBV4-1
j_gene: TRBJ2-1
abundance: NA
CDR3aa: CASSLIAGGLSEQFF
CDR3nt: TGCGCCAGCAGCCTCATAGCGGGAGGGCTTAGTGAGCAGTTCTTC

d_gene: NA
v_gene: TRBV5-5
j_gene: TRBJ2-7
abundance: NA
CDR3aa: CASSGNRYEQYF
CDR3nt: TGTGCCAGCAGCGGAAACCGCTACGAGCAGTACTTC

d_gene: NA
v_gene: TRBV6-6
j_gene: TRBJ1-1
abundance: NA
CDR3aa: CASSYSMNTEAFF
CDR3nt: TGTGCCAGCAGTTACTCGATGAACACTGAAGCTTTCTTT

d_gene: TRBD2
v_gene: TRBV7-2
j_gene: TRBJ2-5
abundance: NA
CDR3aa: CASSLATSGKETQYF
CDR3nt: TGTGCCAGCAGCTTAGCAACTAGCGGAAAAGAGACCCAGTACTTC

d_gene: TRBD2
v_gene: TRBV9
j_gene: TRBJ2-1
abundance: NA
CDR3aa: CASSVFSGSSSYNEQFF
CDR3nt: TGTGCCAGCAGCGTGTTTAGCGGGTCTAGCTCCTACAATGAGCAGTTCTTC

d_gene: NA
v_gene: TRBV5-1
j_gene: TRBJ1-4
abundance: once
CDR3aa: CASKRATNEKLFF
CDR3nt: TGCGCCAGCAAGAGGGCAACTAATGAAAAACTGTTTTTT

d_gene: TRBD2
v_gene: TRBV27
j_gene: TRBJ2-3
abundance: NA
CDR3aa: CASSPILNGASGSTDTQYF
CDR3nt: TGTGCCAGCAGTCCGATCCTGAACGGGGCTAGCGGCAGCACAGATACGCAGTATTTT

d_gene: NA
v_gene: TRBV16
j_gene: TRBJ2-5
abundance: NA
CDR3aa: CASSRDNKQETQYF
CDR3nt: TGTGCCAGCAGCCGAGATAATAAACAAGAGACCCAGTACTTC

d_gene: TRBD2
v_gene: TRBV10-3
j_gene: TRBJ2-7
abundance: NA
CDR3aa: CATVAGGQNEQYF
CDR3nt: TGTGCCACCGTAGCGGGGGGGCAGAACGAGCAGTACTTC

d_gene: NA
v_gene: TRBV4-2
j_gene: TRBJ2-3
abundance: NA
CDR3aa: CASSQAPRESDTQYF
CDR3nt: TGTGCCAGCAGCCAAGCCCCTAGAGAGTCAGATACGCAGTATTTT

d_gene: NA
v_gene: TRBV11-3
j_gene: TRBJ1-5
abundance: NA
CDR3aa: CASAREFNQPQHF
CDR3nt: TGTGCCAGCGCTCGGGAATTCAATCAGCCCCAGCATTTT

d_gene: NA
v_gene: TRBV6-6
j_gene: TRBJ2-1
abundance: NA
CDR3aa: CASSYSRVSSYNEQFF
CDR3nt: TGTGCCAGCAGTTACTCGCGCGTTAGCTCCTACAATGAGCAGTTCTTC